The rows below give T cell receptor beta chains drawn from one sample of a study of blood T cell repertoires in COVID-19. Sequencing was performed with immunoSEQ multiplex PCR; in TCRdb, only in-frame clones are kept and a portion is missing. The table lists 160,000 or so clones, approximately 87% of them singletons. The specimen was peripheral blood. The source is a woman in her sixties or seventies with COVID-19, enrolled during active disease. The CDR3 runs from the conserved cysteine through the conserved F or W. A D gene is named only where the DNA matches it firmly. Size is stated for part of the rows, as once, few or many counts, or as a class when the clone is expanded.

j_gene,len,abundance,v_gene,d_gene,CDR3nt,CDR3aa
TRBJ1-4,15,.,TRBV28,TRBD1,TGTGCCAGCAGTCTGGGGGGACAGGATAATGAAAAACTGTTTTTT,CASSLGGQDNEKLFF
TRBJ1-3,17,once,TRBV5-5,.,TGTGCCAGCAGCCTGTTGGTCGGGTCTCCCTCTGGAAACACCATATATTTT,CASSLLVGSPSGNTIYF
TRBJ2-7,15,.,TRBV7-8,TRBD2,TGTGCCAGCAGCCGATCTAGCGGGGCTGTCCACGAGCAGTACTTC,CASSRSSGAVHEQYF
TRBJ2-1,18,.,TRBV15,.,TGTGCCACCAGCAGAGATCCACCCGGGGGGACAGGATACAATGAGCAGTTCTTC,CATSRDPPGGTGYNEQFF
TRBJ1-1,13,.,TRBV3-1/TRBV3-2,.,TGTGCCAGCAGCCACGGGGAGAACACTGAAGCTTTCTTT,CASSHGENTEAFF
TRBJ1-3,16,few,TRBV10-3,.,TGTGCCATCAGTGAAGGACCGGGGAATACTGGAAACACCATATATTTT,CAISEGPGNTGNTIYF
TRBJ2-5,16,.,TRBV19,.,TGTGCCAGTAGTTCCCCCGGCCGGGCGGGGCAAGAGACCCAGTACTTC,CASSSPGRAGQETQYF
TRBJ1-5,13,.,TRBV28,.,TGTGCCAGCAGTTTCACGGGGGTTCGGCCCCAGCATTTT,CASSFTGVRPQHF
TRBJ2-3,16,.,TRBV5-1,.,TGCGCCAGCAGCGCGGACCGGGGGGCCCTCACAGATACGCAGTATTTT,CASSADRGALTDTQYF
TRBJ2-1,13,.,TRBV11-2,TRBD1,TGTGCCAGCAGCCCGGACAGGGACGATGAGCAGTTCTTC,CASSPDRDDEQFF
TRBJ1-6,19,.,TRBV5-4,TRBD1,TGTGCCAGCAGCCCACCCCCGGGACAGGGGAACTCCTATAATTCACCCCTCCACTTT,CASSPPPGQGNSYNSPLHF
TRBJ1-4,17,.,TRBV18,.,TGTGCCAGCTCACCACGGGGAGACACTTCAACTAATGAAAAACTGTTTTTT,CASSPRGDTSTNEKLFF
TRBJ1-6,18,.,TRBV7-9,.,TGTGCCAGCAGCCACAATTCATTCGGGAGCTCCTATAATTCACCCCTCCACTTT,CASSHNSFGSSYNSPLHF
TRBJ1-5,15,.,TRBV23-1,.,TGCGCCAGCGGGAAGGGGGGGGCAGACAATCAGCCCCAGCATTTT,CASGKGGADNQPQHF
TRBJ1-3,16,few,TRBV2,.,TGTGCCAGCAGTGAAAGATCAGGGTACTCTGGAAACACCATATATTTT,CASSERSGYSGNTIYF
TRBJ2-2,15,.,TRBV9,.,TGTGCCAGCAGCGTAGGTGGGAGTAACACCGGGGAGCTGTTTTTT,CASSVGGSNTGELFF
TRBJ1-5,16,few,TRBV27,.,TGTGCCAGCAGTCCCCGGCCGGGGGAAGGGCAACAGCCCCAGCATTTT,CASSPRPGEGQQPQHF
TRBJ1-3,14,.,TRBV11-2,.,TGTGACCCCAAGGTAGACTTCTCTGGAAACACCATATATTTT,CDPKVDFSGNTIYF
TRBJ2-2,14,few,TRBV29-1,.,TGCAGCGTTGTAACTAGCTTGAACACCGGGGAGCTGTTTTTT,CSVVTSLNTGELFF
TRBJ1-6,16,.,TRBV5-4,.,TGTGCCAGCAGCGGGGAGGAGGGAGGGAATAATTCACCCCTCCACTTT,CASSGEEGGNNSPLHF
TRBJ2-5,17,.,TRBV11-2,TRBD2,TGTGCCAGCAGCTTAGTAGTTCTAGCGGGGGGGTTAGAGACCCAGTACTTC,CASSLVVLAGGLETQYF
TRBJ1-1,15,.,TRBV6-5,.,TGTGCCAGCACCCTACAACTGAACGCACAGGCTGAAGCTTTCTTT,CASTLQLNAQAEAFF
TRBJ1-2,13,.,TRBV2,TRBD1,TGTGCCAGCACGGGGACAGCGAACTATGGCTACACCTTC,CASTGTANYGYTF
TRBJ1-2,14,once,TRBV5-5,.,TGTGCCAGCAGCTTGGGGGAGGAACTCTATGGCCACACCTTC,CASSLGEELYGHTF
TRBJ2-5,16,.,TRBV5-1,TRBD1,TGCGCCAGCAGCTTGGGGACACAGGGGGCGCGTGAGACCCAGTACTTC,CASSLGTQGARETQYF
TRBJ2-7,15,.,TRBV28,.,TGTACCAGCAGCTCTCGACACAACCCCAACTACGAGCAGTACTTC,CTSSSRHNPNYEQYF
TRBJ1-6,14,.,TRBV18,.,TGTGCCAGCACACCTGGACAGCATAATTCACCCCTCCACTTT,CASTPGQHNSPLHF
TRBJ2-2,14,.,TRBV19,TRBD1,TGTGCCAGTAGCATCGACAGGGGGCCTGGGGAGCTGTTTTTT,CASSIDRGPGELFF
TRBJ2-7,13,.,TRBV25-1,.,TGTGCCAGCAGTGGGCAGGATCCCTACGAGCAGTACTTC,CASSGQDPYEQYF
TRBJ2-2,14,.,TRBV6-5,.,TGTGCCAGCAGTTACTACAGGGATAGCGGGGAGCTGTTTTTT,CASSYYRDSGELFF
TRBJ2-1,16,.,TRBV3-1/TRBV3-2,TRBD2,TGTGCCAGCAGCAAGGAGCGGGGAAAGTCCTACAATGAGCAGTTCTTC,CASSKERGKSYNEQFF
TRBJ1-6,17,.,TRBV5-1,.,TGCGCCAGCAGCTTGGCTTACGGGACACAGGATAATTCACCCCTCCACTTT,CASSLAYGTQDNSPLHF
TRBJ1-2,16,.,TRBV5-4,TRBD1,TGTGCCAGCAGCTTCGGCCAGGGGGCTACGTCCTATGGCTACACCTTC,CASSFGQGATSYGYTF
TRBJ1-2,15,.,TRBV5-5,TRBD1,TGTGCCAGCAGCTTGGTAGGGACAGGGGACTATGGCTACACCTTC,CASSLVGTGDYGYTF
TRBJ1-3,15,once,TRBV7-8,TRBD1,TGTGCCAGCAGCGGACAGGGGTTCTCTGGAAACACCATATATTTT,CASSGQGFSGNTIYF
TRBJ2-2,12,.,TRBV15,.,TGTGCCACCAGCAGACCTACCGGGGAGCTGTTTTTT,CATSRPTGELFF
TRBJ1-1,13,.,TRBV28,.,TGTGCCAGTATTACAGGCATGAACACTGAAGCTTTCTTT,CASITGMNTEAFF
TRBJ1-3,15,.,TRBV18,.,TGTGCCAGCTCACCACCGCCAGTCTCTGGAAACACCATATATTTT,CASSPPPVSGNTIYF
TRBJ1-2,15,.,TRBV25-1,TRBD1,TGTGCCAGCAGGCCGGGGGTCGGGACAGCGGATGGCTACACCTTC,CASRPGVGTADGYTF
TRBJ2-3,13,.,TRBV19,.,TGTGCCAGTAGCGTCACCGAGGTTGATACGCAGTATTTT,CASSVTEVDTQYF
TRBJ2-1,16,.,TRBV25-1,TRBD2,TGTGCCAGCAGCCCCAGGACTAGCGGAGGGAAAAATGAGCAGTTCTTC,CASSPRTSGGKNEQFF
TRBJ2-7,14,.,TRBV19,TRBD1,TGTGCCAGTAGTGTGGGGACAGCGGTATACGAGCAGTACTTC,CASSVGTAVYEQYF
TRBJ1-5,13,.,TRBV2,.,TGTGCCAGCAGTGTTGGCGGAGATCAGCCCCAGCATTTT,CASSVGGDQPQHF
TRBJ2-1,15,.,TRBV3-1/TRBV3-2,TRBD2,TGTGCCAGCAGCCCCAGAGCGGGGGGATACAATGAGCAGTTCTTC,CASSPRAGGYNEQFF
TRBJ1-4,19,.,TRBV2,TRBD1,TGTGCCAGCAGTGGACTTGGGATGGGACAGGGGCTTCCTAATGAAAAACTGTTTTTT,CASSGLGMGQGLPNEKLFF